This is a list of T cell receptor beta chains from one sample in a study of T cells after yellow fever vaccination. TCRdb re-called the 5' RACE reads with MiXCR, one entry per CDR3 protein. The table has about 50,000 distinct CDR3 sequences, 7.1% seen once. This material consisted of CD8+ T cells sorted from PBMCs, taken on the day of the first yellow fever vaccination. The receptors come from a man aged 18 to 29 who received the YFV17D yellow fever vaccine. CDR3s include the opening cysteine and the closing phenylalanine or tryptophan. The D gene is left open where the match is weak. For some rows the clone size is stated as once, few or many, or as a class when expanded; others skip it.

j_call v_call clone_size d_call cdr3_nt cdr3_aa
TRBJ1-2 TRBV7-9 few - TGTGCCAGCAGCCCCGCCGGCAATGGGGGGTATGGCTACACCTTC CASSPAGNGGYGYTF
TRBJ2-1 TRBV2 few - TGTGCCAGCACCCCGTTTAAAGGAACGTACAATGAGCAGTTCTTC CASTPFKGTYNEQFF
TRBJ2-6 TRBV12-3/TRBV12-4 few - TGTGCCAGCAGTTTAACTTGGGGCGTCTATGGGGCCAACGTCCTGACTTTC CASSLTWGVYGANVLTF
TRBJ2-2 TRBV4-2 few TRBD1 TGTGCCAGCAGCCAAGACTTGACAGGGGGATATTGGGCCGGGGAGCTGTTTTTT CASSQDLTGGYWAGELFF
TRBJ1-1 TRBV6-5 many - TGTGCCAGCAGTTACTCCGGGGCACTGAACACTGAAGCTTTCTTT CASSYSGALNTEAFF
TRBJ1-1 TRBV4-1 many - TGCGCCAGCAGCTCACGGGAGGTCACTGAAGCTTTCTTT CASSSREVTEAFF
TRBJ2-3 TRBV7-9 many TRBD2 TGTGCCAGCAGCTTCGCTAGACTAGCGGGGTCGGTAGATACGCAGTATTTT CASSFARLAGSVDTQYF
TRBJ2-7 TRBV7-2 many - TGTGCCAGCAGCTTAGCTAGCGAAGGCTCCTACGAGCAGTACTTC CASSLASEGSYEQYF
TRBJ2-7 TRBV11-2 few - TGTGCCAGCAGCACCGGACCGTACGTGGTGGAGCAGTACTTC CASSTGPYVVEQYF
TRBJ1-1 TRBV11-1 many - TGTGCCAGCAGCTTAGCGATCTCGGGTGGAGCTTTCTTT CASSLAISGGAFF
TRBJ2-1 TRBV5-1 few - TGCGCCACCAACCCAGAGACAGCCCCCCTGGGTGAGCAGTTCTTC CATNPETAPLGEQFF
TRBJ1-3 TRBV28 many - TGTGCCAGCACCCCTCGGAGTAGCTGGATTAAGAGCTCTGGAAACACCATATATTTT CASTPRSSWIKSSGNTIYF
TRBJ2-1 TRBV7-6 - TRBD2 TGTGCCAGCGGGCGGGCTAGCGGGTCATTGATGCAGTTCTTC CASGRASGSLMQFF
TRBJ2-2 TRBV6-1 few - TGTGCCAGCAGCAAATCGGGACTTTCGAACACCGGGGAGCTGTTTTTT CASSKSGLSNTGELFF
TRBJ2-6 TRBV3-1 many TRBD1 TGTGCCAGCAGCTTCACGGACAGGCGCTCTGGGGCCAACGTCCTGACTTTC CASSFTDRRSGANVLTF
TRBJ2-1 TRBV4-3 - TRBD2 TGCGCCAGCAGCCAGATCACTAGCGGGGGGCCAGATGAGCAGTTCTTC CASSQITSGGPDEQFF
TRBJ2-7 TRBV18 few - TGTGCCAGCTCACCCGGGACGGCGGCCTACGAGCAGTACTTC CASSPGTAAYEQYF
TRBJ2-2 TRBV3-1 many - TGTGCCAGCAGCAAACAGTACACCGGGGAGCTGTTTTTT CASSKQYTGELFF
TRBJ2-2 TRBV6-1 - TRBD2 TGTGCCAGCAGTATTAGCGGGGGGGCCGCAGGAACCGGGGAGCTGTTTTTT CASSISGGAAGTGELFF
TRBJ2-5 TRBV24-1 - TRBD2 TGTGCCACCAGTGCGGCTAGCGGGAACCAAGAGACCCAGTACTTC CATSAASGNQETQYF
TRBJ2-1 TRBV19 many TRBD1 TGTGCCACTCGGACAGGGTATATTGGTGAGCAGTTCTTC CATRTGYIGEQFF
TRBJ1-1 TRBV7-8 many TRBD1 TGTGCCAGCAGCTTAACCCCAGGGGGCGGCACTGAAGCTTTCTTT CASSLTPGGGTEAFF
TRBJ2-2 TRBV9 - TRBD2 TGTGCCAGCAGCCCGACTAGCGGGGGGAACACCGGGGAGCTGTTTTTT CASSPTSGGNTGELFF
TRBJ1-3 TRBV4-1 few - TGCGCCAGCAGCCACCGGGAGGTGAGAAACACCATATATTTT CASSHREVRNTIYF
TRBJ2-6 TRBV29-1 few - TGCAGCGTTGAAGGTGGGAGCTCTGGGGCCAACGTCCTGACTTTC CSVEGGSSGANVLTF
TRBJ2-5 TRBV5-1 few - TGCGCCAGCAGCTTAACCGGAGACCAAGAGACCCAGTACTTC CASSLTGDQETQYF
TRBJ2-2 TRBV12-3/TRBV12-4 - - TGTGCCAGCGGAACCGCAGGGGCCTGGGAGCTGTTTTTT CASGTAGAWELFF
TRBJ2-5 TRBV7-2 many - TGTGCCAGCAGCTTAAGAATTTACACGGTCTTCCAAGAGACCCAGTACTTC CASSLRIYTVFQETQYF
TRBJ2-7 TRBV6-2/TRBV6-3 many - TGTGCCAGCAAGCCAGGGGTGGGTTACGAGCAGTACTTC CASKPGVGYEQYF
TRBJ1-1 TRBV30 - TRBD1 TGTGCCTGGAGTGCGAACAGGGGTGGCACTGAAGCTTTCTTT CAWSANRGGTEAFF
TRBJ2-2 TRBV7-8 many TRBD2 TGTGCCAGCAAGACTAGCGGGGGTTTTGCCGGGGAGCTGTTTTTT CASKTSGGFAGELFF
TRBJ1-2 TRBV11-2 many TRBD1 TGTGCCAGCAGCTTTGGGACAGGCGACTATGGCTACACCTTC CASSFGTGDYGYTF
TRBJ2-6 TRBV9 few - TGTGCCAGCTCCCGGAGCGGGGCCAACGTCCTGACTTTC CASSRSGANVLTF
TRBJ2-5 TRBV10-3 - TRBD1 TGTGCCATCAGTGAGGCGTTACATGGGACAGACCAAGAGACCCAGTACTTC CAISEALHGTDQETQYF
TRBJ2-1 TRBV5-4 - - TGTGCCAGCAGCTTGGGACTTAGCTCCTACAATGAGCAGTTTTTC CASSLGLSSYNEQFF
TRBJ2-7 TRBV13 few TRBD2 TGTGCCAGCAGCTCAACCGGGACTAGCGGGGGGTACGAGCAGTACTTC CASSSTGTSGGYEQYF
TRBJ2-1 TRBV29-1 many TRBD2 TGCAGCGTTGAGAGTAGCGGGTTTTCCTACAATGAGCAGTTCTTC CSVESSGFSYNEQFF
TRBJ2-1 TRBV6-1 many TRBD2 TGTGCCAGCAGTGACAGCGGGGGGCCTTACAATGAGCAGTTCTTC CASSDSGGPYNEQFF
TRBJ2-3 TRBV20-1 many TRBD1 TGCAGTGCTGACAGGGTTGCAAGCACAGATACGCAGTATTTT CSADRVASTDTQYF
TRBJ1-2 TRBV7-9 few - TGTGCCAGCAGCGATGGCACTAGTCTGGATAACTATGGCTACACCTTC CASSDGTSLDNYGYTF
TRBJ2-3 TRBV5-5 many - TGTGCCAGCAGCTTTGAATTTAGCACAGATACGCAGTATTTT CASSFEFSTDTQYF
TRBJ1-6 TRBV4-1 many - TGCGCCAGCAGCCAAGATCACAGCTCCTATAATTCACCCCTCCACTTT CASSQDHSSYNSPLHF